One and the same sample provided the 31 T cell receptor beta chains below, sequenced in a study of cytomegalovirus exposure and HLA in healthy donors. The PCR had 60 Vbeta and 13 Jbeta primers. Assay used: immunoSEQ multiplex PCR; TCRdb lists only in-frame clones, some missing. The data hold about 190,000 clones, with under 80% observed a single time. Sequenced material: PBMCs. These receptors were collected from a man aged 25 to 45 in good health and CMV-seropositive.

The rearrangement uses TRBV19 and TRBJ1-1, with TRBD1 identical over 12 bases. The V segment lost 6 bases and the J segment 1 base; nucleotides outside the gene matches: 9. The CDR3 loop spans 17 amino acids. Germline CDR1 and CDR2: LNHDA and SQIVND (reference sequence). The CDR3 sequence is CASSNRMGQGANTEAFF. Written as DNA, the CDR3 is TGTGCCAGTAGCAATAGAATGGGACAGGGGGCGAACACTGAAGCTTTCTTT.

The chain is built from TRBV27 and TRBJ1-6; D gene ambiguous. The CDR3 loop spans 15 amino acids. Germline lookup yields CDR1 MNHEY and CDR2 SMNVEV (reference sequence). The V end was cut by 5 bases, the J end by 10 bases, with 18 bases between. The CDR3 reads CASSPRGVMESPLHF. DNA for the CDR3: TGTGCCAGCAGTCCGCGCGGGGTAATGGAATCACCCCTCCACTTT.

J is TRBJ2-1 and V is TRBV10-3, with TRBD1 identical over 11 bases. The CDR3 is made up of 15 amino acids. Germline-derived CDR1 and CDR2 are ENHRY and SYGVKD. The trim removed 10 bases at V and 7 bases at J, leaving 12 bases unmatched. The CDR3 spells CATESDRGRENEQFF. CDR3 DNA sequence: TGTGCCACCGAGTCGGACAGGGGGCGTGAAAATGAGCAGTTCTTC.

The chain recombines TRBV10-2 with TRBJ2-1; 8 bases line up with TRBD2. Germline trimming cut 3 bases from V and 3 bases from J; bases unmatched to any gene: 4. CDR1 and CDR2 (germline): WSHSY, SAAADI. The CDR3 extends over 15 amino acids. DNA for the CDR3: TGCGCCAGCAGTGATGGTGCGGGAGGCTACAATGAGCAGTTCTTC. Translating it yields CASSDGAGGYNEQFF.

The chain combines TRBV19 with TRBJ2-3; TRBD2 might be the D (6 bases). The germline gives CDR1 LNHDA, CDR2 SQIVND (reference sequence). Trimming left V 4 bases short and J 3 bases short, with 11 bases between. The CDR3 is 14 residues long. The CDR3 here is CASSTGGSTDTQYF. CDR3 in DNA: TGTGCCAGTAGTACCGGGGGTTCGACAGATACGCAGTATTTT. The full variable domain, completed using reference TRBV19 and TRBJ2-3, is DGGITQSPKYLFRKEGQNVTLSCEQNLNHDAMYWYRQDPGQGLRLIYYSQIVNDFQKGDIAEGYSVSREKKESFPLTVTSAQKNPTAFYLCASSTGGSTDTQYFGPGTRLTVL.

V and J are TRBV6-5 and TRBJ2-7, with TRBD1 matching 11 bases. CDR3 length: 14 amino acids. Unmatched junction bases numbered 3, after V lost 4 bases and J lost 4 bases. Per the germline V gene, CDR1 is MNHEY and CDR2 is SVGAGI. The CDR3 spells CASSWTGGPYEQYF. The DNA for the CDR3 is TGTGCCAGCAGTTGGACAGGGGGCCCGTACGAGCAGTACTTC.

V and J are TRBV10-2 and TRBJ2-4, with TRBD1 matching over 7 bases. The trim removed 7 bases at V and 0 bases at J, leaving 12 bases unmatched. The CDR3 contains 17 residues. Germline loops: CDR1 WSHSY, CDR2 SAAADI. The CDR3 region has the DNA TGCGCCAGCAAGGCATCTTCGAGGGGGCTAGCCAAAAACATTCAGTACTTC. Its protein is CASKASSRGLAKNIQYF.

The chain combines TRBV7-2 with TRBJ2-1; 13 positions agree with TRBD2. The CDR3 has 15 residues. The germline gives CDR1 SGHTA, CDR2 FQGNSA. Trimming cost V 3 bases and J 10 bases; bases outside gene matches: 6. The CDR3: CASSFTSGGAWEQFF. For the CDR3, the DNA is TGTGCCAGCAGCTTCACTAGCGGGGGGGCGTGGGAGCAGTTCTTC.

This CDR3 is CASSPTGVIYGYTF. The CDR3 bases are TGTGCCAGCTCACCAACCGGTGTAATCTATGGCTACACCTTC. V gene TRBV18 combines with J gene TRBJ1-2; D is ambiguous. Germline CDR1 is KGHSH and CDR2 is LQKENI. V lost 2 bases and J 4 bases, leaving 11 bases between the germline ends. This CDR3 is 14 amino acids long.

The chain is built from TRBV30 and TRBJ1-1; D gene unclear. The length of the CDR3 is 20 residues. CDR1 is GTSNPN and CDR2 is SVGIG in the germline V gene (reference sequence). V dropped 0 bases and J dropped 7 bases, with 33 bases sitting between them. CDR3 DNA: TGTGCCTGGAGTGTACCAACCTTCGGAGGGATCTATAGTCCGAAGGGTGAAGCTTTCTTT. Translation: CAWSVPTFGGIYSPKGEAFF.

This clone was detected a few times. The chain has TRBV7-2 and TRBJ2-1; 7 bases are a match to TRBD2. In germline, CDR1 is SGHTA, CDR2 FQGNSA. The trim removed 5 bases at V and 8 bases at J, leaving 12 bases unmatched. CDR3 size: 15 residues. The CDR3, as DNA: TGTGCCAGCAGCCCCTTAGCGGGCGGCTTCGATGAGCAGTTCTTC. Translation gives CASSPLAGGFDEQFF. The full variable domain, its missing parts supplied by reference TRBV7-2 and TRBJ2-1, is GAGVSQSPSNKVTEKGKDVELRCDPISGHTALYWYRQSLGQGLEFLIYFQGNSAPDKSGLPSDRFSAERTGGSVSTLTIQRTQQEDSAVYLCASSPLAGGFDEQFFGPGTRLTVL.

Only a few counts were recorded for this clone. The chain is built from TRBV6-5 and TRBJ2-7, with D perhaps matching TRBD2 (6 bases). V dropped 1 base and J dropped 2 bases, with 9 bases sitting between them. CDR3 length equals 14 residues. The V gene's germline CDR1 is MNHEY and CDR2 SVGAGI. For the CDR3, the DNA is TGTGCCAGCAGTTACTGGAGGGGCCCCTACGAGCAGTACTTC. This translates into CASSYWRGPYEQYF.

The chain couples TRBV28 to TRBJ1-2; D ambiguous. Per the germline V gene, CDR1 is MDHEN and CDR2 is SYDVKM. V lost 2 bases to trimming and J lost 7 bases, with 11 bases between them. The CDR3 has 13 residues. In nucleotides, the CDR3 is TGTGCCAGCAGTTTACAGTTGAGGGTTGGCTACACCTTC. It codes for CASSLQLRVGYTF.

This chain connects TRBV2 to TRBJ2-1, with a weak D call TRBD1 (5 bases). This CDR3 is 12 amino acids long. Trimming pared 5 bases from V and 4 bases from J, leaving 6 bases between. Germline values: CDR1 SNHLY, CDR2 FYNNEI. This CDR3 reads CASSSGYNEQFF. In nucleotides, the CDR3 is TGTGCCAGCAGTTCAGGGTACAATGAGCAGTTCTTC.

On this clone itself: Its ends do not fully match the called genes, so a read error is possible. The J gene is TRBJ2-1, the V gene TRBV7-9; 8 bases line up with TRBD2. Per germline, CDR1 SEHNR and CDR2 FQNEAQ (reference sequence). The CDR3 loop spans 14 amino acids. In nucleotides, the CDR3 is TGTGCCAGCAGCGTAGCGGGACTCGACAATGAGCAGTTCTTC. It translates to CASSVAGLDNEQFF.

As DNA, the CDR3 is TGTGCCTTCGGTGCGGGTAGCGGTTACAATGAGCAGTTCTTC. This codes for CAFGAGSGYNEQFF. V usage is TRBV30 and J usage is TRBJ2-1; TRBD2 is a possible D gene (6 bases). The CDR3 has 14 residues. Trimming took 7 bases from V and 4 from J, leaving 17 bases between them. Germline V gives CDR1 GTSNPN, CDR2 SVGIG (reference sequence).

This clone occurred once. The gene calls are TRBV18 and TRBJ2-4; 10 nucleotides align to TRBD1. Losses at the gene ends were 5 bases for V and 3 bases for J; bases not matched to a gene: 7. This CDR3 is 16 amino acids long. CDR1 is KGHSH, CDR2 LQKENI, per germline. Here the CDR3 DNA reads TGTGCCAGCTCAACCACCGGGACAGGGGTCAAAAACATTCAGTACTTC. It specifies CASSTTGTGVKNIQYF. Based on the CDR3 plus reference TRBV18 and TRBJ2-4, the full variable domain is NAGVMQNPRHLVRRRGQEARLRCSPMKGHSHVYWYRQLPEEGLKFMVYLQKENIIDESGMPKERFSAEFPKEGPSILRIQQVVRGDSAAYFCASSTTGTGVKNIQYFGAGTRLSVL.

V is TRBV7-2 and J is TRBJ2-5; D remains unclear. CDR3 length: 14 residues. The germline gives CDR1 SGHTA, CDR2 FQGNSA. Trimming left V 5 bases short and J 4 bases short, with 14 bases between. CDR3 region: CASSPSRGRETQYF. As DNA, the CDR3 is TGTGCCAGCAGCCCCTCGAGAGGTAGAGAGACCCAGTACTTC.

The gene calls are TRBV30 and TRBJ1-4; D possibly corresponds to TRBD1 (6 bases). CDR1 is GTSNPN and CDR2 is SVGIG in the germline V gene (reference sequence). V lost 0 bases and J 2 bases, leaving 16 bases between the germline ends. The CDR3 is 17 amino acids. CDR3 nucleotide sequence: TGTGCCTGGAGTGTACGGGGGGCGATCACGACTAATGAAAAACTGTTTTTT. It specifies CAWSVRGAITTNEKLFF.

The chain is built from TRBV7-3 and TRBJ1-1; the D is unclear. Germline assignment: CDR1 SGHTA and CDR2 FQGTGA. Trimming removed 8 bases at V and 6 bases at J, with 16 bases between. The CDR3 covers 13 residues. The CDR3 region is CASSPRQFAEAFF. CDR3 sequence (DNA): TGTGCCAGCTCCCCGAGGCAGTTCGCTGAAGCTTTCTTT.

V is TRBV5-6 and J is TRBJ2-5; 7 positions match TRBD2. Germline assignment: CDR1 SGHDT and CDR2 YYEEEE. CDR3 size: 15 residues. CDR3 DNA: TGTGCAAATTCGATTGGGGGGGGGACCTCAGAGACCCAGTACTTC. Translated: CANSIGGGTSETQYF.

The chain joins TRBV7-2 to TRBJ1-5, with a possible D match to TRBD1 (6 bases). CDR3 size: 14 residues. Looked up from germline, CDR1 is SGHTA and CDR2 is FQGNSA. V was cut by 3 bases and J by 7 bases, with 13 bases left in between. The CDR3 DNA reads TGTGCCAGCAGCTTTACAGGGAACGGCCAGCCCCAGCATTTT. Amino acid sequence: CASSFTGNGQPQHF.

V usage is TRBV5-1 and J usage is TRBJ2-1, with D possibly being TRBD2 (7 bases). CDR3 length: 14 amino acids. Germline lookup yields CDR1 SGHRS and CDR2 YFSETQ. V was clipped by 1 base and J by 8 bases, with 13 bases between them. CDR3 sequence: CASSLRRGGDEQFF. In DNA form, the CDR3 reads TGCGCCAGCAGCTTGCGTAGGGGGGGCGATGAGCAGTTCTTC.

The chain carries TRBV30 and TRBJ1-3; the D gene is possibly TRBD1 (5 bases). V lost 1 base and J lost 4, with 11 bases in between. CDR3 length: 14 residues. Germline V lookup: CDR1 GTSNPN, CDR2 SVGIG (reference sequence). This CDR3 is CAWSAGAEGNTIYF. DNA for the CDR3: TGTGCCTGGAGTGCTGGGGCGGAAGGAAACACCATATATTTT. The full variable domain, rest sourced from reference TRBV30 and TRBJ1-3, is SQTIHQWPATLVQPVGSPLSLECTVEGTSNPNLYWYRQAAGRGLQLLFYSVGIGQISSEVPQNLSASRPQDRQFILSSKKLLLSDSGFYLCAWSAGAEGNTIYFGEGSWLTVV.

V gene TRBV30 combines with J gene TRBJ2-3, with D hard to call. V was shortened by 1 base and J by 1 base, with 3 bases between the two germline ends. Germline V gene lookup returns CDR1 GTSNPN and CDR2 SVGIG (reference sequence). The CDR3 runs to 12 residues. The CDR3 region has the DNA TGTGCCTGGAGTGCTGGCACAGATACGCAGTATTTT. Its protein product is CAWSAGTDTQYF.

This clone was counted between two and nine times. V and J are TRBV7-3 and TRBJ2-1; 8 bases align to TRBD2. The V segment lost 5 bases and the J segment 7 bases; nucleotides outside the gene matches: 10. The V gene's germline CDR1 is SGHTA and CDR2 FQGTGA. CDR3 length: 15 amino acids. Written as DNA, the CDR3 is TGTGCCAGCAGCATACTAGCGGAGGCGGGGAATGAGCAGTTCTTC. Protein: CASSILAEAGNEQFF.

CDR3 protein: CASSQPSGGLNEQFF. In nucleotides, the CDR3 is TGCGCCAGCAGTCAGCCCAGCGGGGGCCTTAATGAGCAGTTCTTC. This chain connects TRBV23-1 to TRBJ2-1; TRBD2 matches 8 bases. TRBV23-1 is known as an ORF, though its function is uncertain. The CDR3 spans 15 residues. J was trimmed by 7 bases and V by 3 bases; bases with no gene match: 8.

This clone was counted a few times. The V call is TRBV27, the J call TRBJ2-1, with 7 positions matching TRBD2. The trim removed 4 bases at V and 2 bases at J, leaving 11 bases unmatched. Germline loops: CDR1 MNHEY, CDR2 SMNVEV (reference sequence). This CDR3 spans 17 amino acids. The CDR3 is CASSSLRLARAYNEQFF. The DNA of the CDR3 is TGTGCCAGCAGTTCCCTCAGACTAGCTAGAGCCTACAATGAGCAGTTCTTC.

This chain links TRBV10-3 with TRBJ1-1; weak D call: TRBD1 (6 bases). The ends were cut back, 4 bases at V and 4 bases at J, with 19 bases in the middle. In germline, CDR1 is ENHRY, CDR2 SYGVKD. The CDR3 has 16 amino acids. CDR3 DNA sequence: TGTGCCATCAGTGGGGGGGGCCCCTTTGTCGGCACTGAAGCTTTCTTT. Translating gives CAISGGGPFVGTEAFF.

As for this clone: An end of the junction does not agree with germline; a read error may underlie this. The chain combines TRBV7-7 with TRBJ2-1; 8 bases map to TRBD1. Germline V gene data show CDR1 as SSHAT and CDR2 as FNYEAQ (reference sequence). The CDR3 consists of 14 residues. The CDR3 spells CASSLDDRGYEQFF. The CDR3 nucleotides are TGTGCTAGCAGCTTAGACGACAGGGGCTATGAGCAGTTCTTC.

V and J are TRBV4-3 and TRBJ2-3; D is possibly TRBD2 (5 bases). V gave up 0 bases and J gave up 2 bases, with 9 bases separating them. The CDR3 is 15 amino acids. Germline assignment: CDR1 LGHNA and CDR2 YSLEER. The CDR3 sequence: CASSQERVSTDTQYF. The DNA for the CDR3 is TGCGCCAGCAGCCAAGAGCGGGTCTCCACAGATACGCAGTATTTT.